This T cell receptor (beta chain) was documented in a study of OX40 agonist ivuxolimab in advanced cancers. At the level of the study: Those enrolled were approximately 87% male, with a mean age of 60 years and ages from about 20 to 80. Patients with prior anti-PD-1, anti-PD-L1 or anti-CTLA-4 therapy were eligible; roughly 41% had some. A partial response was reached by three patients: one with hepatocellular carcinoma and two with cutaneous melanoma. Study outcomes and limitations: The study observed clonal expansion of CD4+ and CD8+ blood T cells by week 6 at 0.1 to 3.0 mg/kg.

The assay was immunoSEQ multiplex PCR, and TCRdb's table has in-frame clones only and misses some. This table holds around 34,000 clones, over 80% found once. Comment on this clone: Its target is not known.

The CDR3 has 17 amino acids. V lost 2 bases and J 4 bases, leaving 17 bases between the germline ends. The germline CDR1 and CDR2 sequences are SSHAT and FNYEAQ (reference sequence). The chain couples TRBV7-7 to TRBJ2-2; perhaps D is TRBD1 or TRBD2 (7 bases each). Source: CD4+ or CD8+ T cells sorted from blood, taken in a trial of the OX40 agonist ivuxolimab. This sequence originates from an adult with an advanced solid tumor such as melanoma, head and neck, liver or kidney cancer. The CDR3 spells CASSLRPGGDGTGELFF. CDR3 nucleotides: TGTGCCAGCAGCTTAAGGCCAGGGGGGGATGGCACCGGGGAGCTGTTTTTT. Variable domain in full (rest from reference TRBV7-7 and TRBJ2-2): GAGVSQSPRYKVTKRGQDVTLRCDPISSHATLYWYQQALGQGPEFLTYFNYEAQPDKSGLPSDRFSAERPEGSISTLTIQRTEQRDSAMYRCASSLRPGGDGTGELFFGEGSRLTVL.